This TCR beta chain was sequenced for a study of blood T cell repertoires in COVID-19. Overall study context: The United States, Italy and Spain were the sources of the acute and convalescent COVID-19 samples. In each case, the material was cDNA or gDNA derived from T cells, B-cell-depleted T cells, or PBMCs.

The CDR3 has 12 residues. CDR1 and CDR2 (germline): GTSNPN, SVGIG (reference sequence). V lost 6 bases and J 5 bases, leaving 13 bases between the germline ends. The data were produced by immunoSEQ multiplex PCR, yet TCRdb's version contains in-frame clones alone and is incomplete. The repertoire holds roughly 400,000 clones, 80% to 90% seen once, with around 1.1% in the top ten. Recovered status applied to Cohort 3 donors who had two consecutive negative PCRs. It also applied to those with clearance or with symptom resolution. Specimen: PBMCs or T cells enriched from blood (not recorded which). The receptor was derived from a young man who had recovered from COVID-19. V usage is TRBV30 and J usage is TRBJ1-2; tentatively, D is TRBD1 (6 bases). CDR3 sequence: CACVGAGYGYTF. The CDR3 nucleotides read TGTGCCTGCGTGGGGGCAGGGTATGGCTACACCTTC. The whole variable domain, remainder taken from reference TRBV30 and TRBJ1-2, is SQTIHQWPATLVQPVGSPLSLECTVEGTSNPNLYWYRQAAGRGLQLLFYSVGIGQISSEVPQNLSASRPQDRQFILSSKKLLLSDSGFYLCACVGAGYGYTFGSGTRLTVV.